The source of this TCR beta chain is a study of blood T cells in healthy people across ages. A sample-barcoded 5' primer and a J-beta primer mix were used in a second PCR of roughly 6 to 11 cycles. TCRdb reprocessed the 5' RACE reads with MiXCR, giving one entry per CDR3 protein. The sample gives roughly 700,000 distinct CDR3 sequences, approximately 49% of which show up once; about 32% is in the top ten. CDR1 is MDHEN, CDR2 SYDVKM, per germline. The CDR3 covers 13 residues. The junction had 4 bases not matched to a gene; V was cut back by 6 bases and J by 7 bases. This clonotype was counted only a few times.

The TCR sequence derives from a woman aged 60-75 years in good health. Sequenced input: blood. The chain uses TRBV28 and TRBJ1-2, with 11 bases aligning to TRBD1. CDR3 bases: TGTGCCAGCAGAGGACAGGGGGCTCGTGGCTACACCTTC. Translating it yields CASRGQGARGYTF.